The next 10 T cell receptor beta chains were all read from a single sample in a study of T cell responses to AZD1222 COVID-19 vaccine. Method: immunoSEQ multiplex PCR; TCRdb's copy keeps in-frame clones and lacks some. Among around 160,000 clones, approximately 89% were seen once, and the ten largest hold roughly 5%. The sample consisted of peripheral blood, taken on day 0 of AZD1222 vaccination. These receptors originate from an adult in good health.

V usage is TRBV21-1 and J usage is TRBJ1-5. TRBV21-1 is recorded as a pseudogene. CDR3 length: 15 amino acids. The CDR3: CASSKEGPPNQPQHF. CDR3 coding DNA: TGTGCCAGCAGCAAAGAAGGACCGCCCAATCAGCCCCAGCATTTT.

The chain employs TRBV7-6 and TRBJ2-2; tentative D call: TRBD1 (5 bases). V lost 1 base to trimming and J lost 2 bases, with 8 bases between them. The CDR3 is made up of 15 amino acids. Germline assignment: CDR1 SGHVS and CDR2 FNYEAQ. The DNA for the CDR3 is TGTGCCAGCAGCTTAGGACAGAGAAACACCGGGGAGCTGTTTTTT. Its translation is CASSLGQRNTGELFF.

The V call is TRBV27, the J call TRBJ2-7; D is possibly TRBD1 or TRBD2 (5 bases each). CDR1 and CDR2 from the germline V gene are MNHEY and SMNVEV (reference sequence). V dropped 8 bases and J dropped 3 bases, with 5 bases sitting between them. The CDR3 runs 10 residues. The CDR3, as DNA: TGTGCCAGCGGGGGCTACGAGCAGTACTTC. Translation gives CASGGYEQYF.

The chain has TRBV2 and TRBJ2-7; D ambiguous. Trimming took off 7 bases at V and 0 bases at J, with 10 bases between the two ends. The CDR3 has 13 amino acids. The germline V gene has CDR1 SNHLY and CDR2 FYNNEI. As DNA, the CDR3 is TGTGCCAGCACACGGCAGGCCTCCTACGAGCAGTACTTC. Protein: CASTRQASYEQYF. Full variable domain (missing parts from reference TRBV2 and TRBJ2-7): EPEVTQTPSHQVTQMGQEVILRCVPISNHLYFYWYRQILGQKVEFLVSFYNNEISEKSEIFDDQFSVERPDGSNFTLKIRSTKLEDSAMYFCASTRQASYEQYFGPGTRLTVT.

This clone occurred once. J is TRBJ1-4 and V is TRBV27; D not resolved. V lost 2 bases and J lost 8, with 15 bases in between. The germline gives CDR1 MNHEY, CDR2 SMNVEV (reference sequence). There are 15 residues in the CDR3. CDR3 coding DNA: TGTGCCAGCAGTTTAGCGAGACATTGGAACGAAAAACTGTTTTTT. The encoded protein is CASSLARHWNEKLFF.

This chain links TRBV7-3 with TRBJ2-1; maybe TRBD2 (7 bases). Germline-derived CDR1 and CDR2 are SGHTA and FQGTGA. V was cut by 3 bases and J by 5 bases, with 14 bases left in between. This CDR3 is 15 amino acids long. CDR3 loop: CASSLRGGGNNEQFF. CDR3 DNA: TGTGCCAGCAGCTTGCGAGGCGGGGGCAACAATGAGCAGTTCTTC.

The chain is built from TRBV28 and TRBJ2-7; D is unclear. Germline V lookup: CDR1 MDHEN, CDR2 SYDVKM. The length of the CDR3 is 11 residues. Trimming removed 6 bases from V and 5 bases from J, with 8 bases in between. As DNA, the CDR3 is TGTGCCAGCAGCTTCGGCCACGAGCAGTACTTC. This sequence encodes CASSFGHEQYF.

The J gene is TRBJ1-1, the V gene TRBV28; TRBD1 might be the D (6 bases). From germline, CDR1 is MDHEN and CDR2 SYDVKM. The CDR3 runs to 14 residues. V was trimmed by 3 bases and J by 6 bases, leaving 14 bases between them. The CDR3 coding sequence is TGTGCCAGCAGTTTGATACAGGGTGACTCTGAAGCTTTCTTT. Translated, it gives CASSLIQGDSEAFF.

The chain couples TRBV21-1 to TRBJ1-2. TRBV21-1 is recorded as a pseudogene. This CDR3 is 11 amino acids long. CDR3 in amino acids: CASSKVGEAAF. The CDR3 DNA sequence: TGTGCCAGCAGCAAAGTGGGGGAAGCCGCCTTC.

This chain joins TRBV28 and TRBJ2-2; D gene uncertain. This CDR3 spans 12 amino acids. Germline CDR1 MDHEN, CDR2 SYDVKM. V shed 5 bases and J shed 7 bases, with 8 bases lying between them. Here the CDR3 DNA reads TGTGCCAGCAGTCCCAGGCACGGGGAGCTGTTTTTT. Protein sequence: CASSPRHGELFF.